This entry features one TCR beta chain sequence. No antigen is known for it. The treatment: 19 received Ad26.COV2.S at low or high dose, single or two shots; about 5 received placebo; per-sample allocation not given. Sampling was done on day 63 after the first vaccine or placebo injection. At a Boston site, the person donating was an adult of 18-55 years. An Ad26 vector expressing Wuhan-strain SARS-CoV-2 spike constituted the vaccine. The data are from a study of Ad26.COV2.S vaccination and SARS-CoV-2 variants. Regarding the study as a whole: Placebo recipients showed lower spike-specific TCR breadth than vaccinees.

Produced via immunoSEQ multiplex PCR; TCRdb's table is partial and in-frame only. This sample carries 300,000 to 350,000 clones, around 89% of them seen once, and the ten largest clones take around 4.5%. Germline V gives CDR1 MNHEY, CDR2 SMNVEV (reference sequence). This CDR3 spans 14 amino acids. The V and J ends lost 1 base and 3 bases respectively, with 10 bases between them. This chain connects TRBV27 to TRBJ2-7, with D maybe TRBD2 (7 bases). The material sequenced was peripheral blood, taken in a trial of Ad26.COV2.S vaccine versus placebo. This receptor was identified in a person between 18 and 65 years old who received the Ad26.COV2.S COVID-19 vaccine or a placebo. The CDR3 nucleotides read TGTGCCAGCAGTTTATACGGGGGGCTCTACGAGCAGTACTTC. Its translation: CASSLYGGLYEQYF.